This T cell receptor beta chain is from a study of shared clonotypes between healthy human individuals. Study context: Three plates were used per donor for CD4 naive, three for CD4 memory, two for CD8 naive and one for CD8 memory.

The V end was cut by 7 bases, the J end by 2 bases, with 24 bases between. This CDR3 spans 17 amino acids. Germline V CDR1 and CDR2: MNHEY, SMNVEV (reference sequence). Naive CD8 cells lacked CD45RO and underwent positive selection for CCR7, leaving out terminally differentiated effector memory CD45RA+ cells. Here immunoSEQ multiplex PCR was the method, and the copy in TCRdb shows in-frame clones only, minus some. The data show some 2.1 million clones, 93% seen once. Study-level points and caveats: For naive CD4 cells, approximately 5% of clonotypes were shared across a handful of donors. A small donor pool kept down the genetic and exposure-history diversity that was represented.

Comment on this clone: The antigen is unknown.

The TCR sequence derives from a young man in good health. Some clones in this sample may be carry-over from other donors' samples. The sample consisted of naive CD8+ T cells from PBMCs. The genes are TRBV27 and TRBJ2-7; D may be TRBD2 (5 bases). CDR3 in amino acids: CASKKNSGGEMAYEQYF. The CDR3 bases are TGTGCCAGCAAAAAAAACTCCGGTGGGGAGATGGCCTACGAGCAGTACTTC.